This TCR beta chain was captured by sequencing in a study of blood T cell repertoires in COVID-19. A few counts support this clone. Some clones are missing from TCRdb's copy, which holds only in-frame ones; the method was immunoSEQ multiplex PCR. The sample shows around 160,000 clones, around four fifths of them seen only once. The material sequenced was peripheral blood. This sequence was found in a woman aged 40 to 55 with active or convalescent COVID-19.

The chain's CDR3 is CASSLLGGFDEKLFF. The CDR3 DNA reads TGTGCCAGCAGTTTATTGGGAGGGTTTGATGAAAAACTGTTTTTT. The rearrangement joins TRBV28 to TRBJ1-4; D unclear. Germline lookup yields CDR1 MDHEN and CDR2 SYDVKM. This CDR3 is built from 15 residues. V was clipped by 1 base and J by 6 bases, with 12 bases between them.